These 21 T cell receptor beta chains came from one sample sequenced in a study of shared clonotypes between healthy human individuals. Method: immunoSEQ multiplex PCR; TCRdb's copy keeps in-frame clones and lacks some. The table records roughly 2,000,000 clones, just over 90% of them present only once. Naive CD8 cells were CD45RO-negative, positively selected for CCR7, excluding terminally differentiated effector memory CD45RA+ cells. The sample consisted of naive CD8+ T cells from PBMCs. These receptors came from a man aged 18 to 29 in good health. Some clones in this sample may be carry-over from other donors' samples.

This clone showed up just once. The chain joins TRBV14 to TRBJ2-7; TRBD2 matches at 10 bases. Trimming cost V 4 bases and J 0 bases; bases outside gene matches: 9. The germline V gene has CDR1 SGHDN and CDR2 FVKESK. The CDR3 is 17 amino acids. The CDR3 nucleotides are TGTGCCAGCAGCCCCCTAGCGGGAGCCTTACACTCCTACGAGCAGTACTTC. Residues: CASSPLAGALHSYEQYF.

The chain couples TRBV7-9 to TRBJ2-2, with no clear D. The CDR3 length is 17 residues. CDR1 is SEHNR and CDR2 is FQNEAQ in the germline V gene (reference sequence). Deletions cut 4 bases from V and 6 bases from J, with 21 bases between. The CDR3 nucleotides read TGTGCCAGCAGCTCAGGCGAGACAACCCCCAATCCCGGGGAGCTGTTTTTT. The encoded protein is CASSSGETTPNPGELFF.

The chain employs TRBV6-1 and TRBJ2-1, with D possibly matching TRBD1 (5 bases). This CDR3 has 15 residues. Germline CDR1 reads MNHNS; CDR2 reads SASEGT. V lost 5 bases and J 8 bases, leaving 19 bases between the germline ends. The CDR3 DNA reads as TGTGCCAGCAGTCCCAGGGCCCCCCGGTCCGATGAGCAGTTCTTC. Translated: CASSPRAPRSDEQFF.

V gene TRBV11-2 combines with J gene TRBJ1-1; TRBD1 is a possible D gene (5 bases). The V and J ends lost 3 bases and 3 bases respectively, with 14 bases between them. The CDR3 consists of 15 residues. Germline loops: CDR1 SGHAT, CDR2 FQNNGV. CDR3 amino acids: CASSFRRGTYTEAFF. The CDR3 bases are TGTGCCAGCAGCTTTAGGAGGGGAACCTACACTGAAGCTTTCTTT.

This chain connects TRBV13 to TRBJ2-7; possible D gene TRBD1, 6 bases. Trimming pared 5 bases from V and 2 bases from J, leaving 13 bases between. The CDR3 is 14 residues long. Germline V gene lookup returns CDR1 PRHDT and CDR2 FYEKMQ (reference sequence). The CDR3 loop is CASSPRGGTYEQYF. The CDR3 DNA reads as TGTGCCAGCAGCCCTCGAGGGGGAACCTACGAGCAGTACTTC.

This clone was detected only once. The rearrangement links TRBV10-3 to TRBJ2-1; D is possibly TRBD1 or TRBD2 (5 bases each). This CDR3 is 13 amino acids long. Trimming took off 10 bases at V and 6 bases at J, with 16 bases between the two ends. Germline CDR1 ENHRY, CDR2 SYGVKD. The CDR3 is CATGTPEFNEQFF. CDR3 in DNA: TGTGCCACGGGGACCCCTGAGTTCAATGAGCAGTTCTTC.

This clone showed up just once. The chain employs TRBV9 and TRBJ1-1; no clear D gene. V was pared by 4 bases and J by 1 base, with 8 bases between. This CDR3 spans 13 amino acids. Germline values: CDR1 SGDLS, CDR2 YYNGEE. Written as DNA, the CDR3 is TGTGCCAGCAGCCTCCGGGGGAACACTGAAGCTTTCTTT. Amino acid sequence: CASSLRGNTEAFF.

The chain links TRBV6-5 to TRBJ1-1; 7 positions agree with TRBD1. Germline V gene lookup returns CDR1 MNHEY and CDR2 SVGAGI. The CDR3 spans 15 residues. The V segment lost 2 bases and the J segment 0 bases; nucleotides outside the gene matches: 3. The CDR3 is CASSYRDSMNTEAFF. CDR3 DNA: TGTGCCAGCAGTTACCGGGACAGTATGAACACTGAAGCTTTCTTT.

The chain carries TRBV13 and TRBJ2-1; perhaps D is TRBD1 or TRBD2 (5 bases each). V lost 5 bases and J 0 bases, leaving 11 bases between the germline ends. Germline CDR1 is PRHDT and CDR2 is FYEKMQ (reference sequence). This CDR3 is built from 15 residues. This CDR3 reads CASSTRGSSYNEQFF. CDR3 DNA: TGTGCCAGCAGCACCCGGGGCAGCTCCTACAATGAGCAGTTCTTC.

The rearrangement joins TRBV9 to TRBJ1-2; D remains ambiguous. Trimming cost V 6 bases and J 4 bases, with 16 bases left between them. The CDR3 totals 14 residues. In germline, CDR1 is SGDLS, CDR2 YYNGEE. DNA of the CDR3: TGTGCCAGCACCCCGGGCTGGGAATTCTATGGCTACACCTTC. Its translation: CASTPGWEFYGYTF. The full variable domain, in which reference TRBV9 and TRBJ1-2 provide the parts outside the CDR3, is DSGVTQTPKHLITATGQRVTLRCSPRSGDLSVYWYQQSLDQGLQFLIQYYNGEERAKGNILERFSAQQFPDLHSELNLSSLELGDSALYFCASTPGWEFYGYTFGSGTRLTVV.

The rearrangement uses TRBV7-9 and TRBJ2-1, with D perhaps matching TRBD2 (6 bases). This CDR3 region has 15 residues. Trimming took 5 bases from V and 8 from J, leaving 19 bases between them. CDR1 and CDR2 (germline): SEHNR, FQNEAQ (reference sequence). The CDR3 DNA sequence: TGTGCCAGCAGCACTACGCTGGGGGGTACCGATGAGCAGTTCTTC. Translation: CASSTTLGGTDEQFF.

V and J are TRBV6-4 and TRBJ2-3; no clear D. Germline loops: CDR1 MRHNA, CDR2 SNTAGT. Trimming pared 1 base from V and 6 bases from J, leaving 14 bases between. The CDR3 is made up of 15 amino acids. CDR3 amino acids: CASSDLPSGVDTQYF. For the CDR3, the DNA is TGTGCCAGCAGTGACTTGCCTTCGGGCGTTGATACGCAGTATTTT.

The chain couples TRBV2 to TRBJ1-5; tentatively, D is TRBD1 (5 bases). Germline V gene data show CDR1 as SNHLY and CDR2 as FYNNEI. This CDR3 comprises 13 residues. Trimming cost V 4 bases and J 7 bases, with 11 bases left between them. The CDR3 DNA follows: TGTGCCAGCAGTGTCCTCAGGGACCAGCCCCAGCATTTT. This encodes CASSVLRDQPQHF.

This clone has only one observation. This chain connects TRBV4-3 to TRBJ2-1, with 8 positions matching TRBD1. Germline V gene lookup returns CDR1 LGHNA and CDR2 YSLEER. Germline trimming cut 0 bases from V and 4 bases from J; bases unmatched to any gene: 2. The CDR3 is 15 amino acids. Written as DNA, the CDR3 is TGCGCCAGCAGCCAAGATAGGGACAGGTACAATGAGCAGTTCTTC. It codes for CASSQDRDRYNEQFF.

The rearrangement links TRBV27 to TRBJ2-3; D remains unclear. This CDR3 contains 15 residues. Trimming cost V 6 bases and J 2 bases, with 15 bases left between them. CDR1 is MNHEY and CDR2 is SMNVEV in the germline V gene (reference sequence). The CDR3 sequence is CASSPVGIHTDTQYF. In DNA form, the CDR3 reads TGTGCCAGCAGCCCGGTGGGAATCCACACAGATACGCAGTATTTT.

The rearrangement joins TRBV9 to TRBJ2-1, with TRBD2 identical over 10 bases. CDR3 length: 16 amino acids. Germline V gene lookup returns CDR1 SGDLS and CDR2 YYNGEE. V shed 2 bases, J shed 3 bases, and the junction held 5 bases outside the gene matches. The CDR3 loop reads CASSVPTSGNYNEQFF. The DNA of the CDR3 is TGTGCCAGCAGCGTCCCAACTAGCGGGAACTACAATGAGCAGTTCTTC.

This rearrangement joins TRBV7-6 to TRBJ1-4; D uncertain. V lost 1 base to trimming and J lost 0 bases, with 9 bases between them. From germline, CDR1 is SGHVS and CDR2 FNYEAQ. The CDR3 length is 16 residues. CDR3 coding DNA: TGTGCCAGCAGCTTAGTGGGCTATGCAACTAATGAAAAACTGTTTTTT. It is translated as CASSLVGYATNEKLFF.

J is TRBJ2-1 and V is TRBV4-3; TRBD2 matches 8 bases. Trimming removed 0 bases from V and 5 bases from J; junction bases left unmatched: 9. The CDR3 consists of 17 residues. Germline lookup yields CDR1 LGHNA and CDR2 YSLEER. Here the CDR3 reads CASSQDSRLALNNEQFF. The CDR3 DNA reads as TGCGCCAGCAGCCAAGATAGTCGACTAGCGCTAAACAATGAGCAGTTCTTC.

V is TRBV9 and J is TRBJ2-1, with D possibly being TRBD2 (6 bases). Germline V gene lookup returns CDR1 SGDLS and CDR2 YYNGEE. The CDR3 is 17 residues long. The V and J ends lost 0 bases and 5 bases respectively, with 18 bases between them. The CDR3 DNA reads TGTGCCAGCAGCGTAGACGGGGTGGCGGGACCCGACAATGAGCAGTTCTTC. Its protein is CASSVDGVAGPDNEQFF.

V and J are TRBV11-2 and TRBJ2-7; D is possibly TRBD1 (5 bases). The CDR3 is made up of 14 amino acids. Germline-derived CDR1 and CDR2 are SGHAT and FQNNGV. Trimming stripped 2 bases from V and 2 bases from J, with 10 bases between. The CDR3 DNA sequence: TGTGCCAGCAGCTTATGGCAGGGCGCCTACGAGCAGTACTTC. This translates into CASSLWQGAYEQYF.

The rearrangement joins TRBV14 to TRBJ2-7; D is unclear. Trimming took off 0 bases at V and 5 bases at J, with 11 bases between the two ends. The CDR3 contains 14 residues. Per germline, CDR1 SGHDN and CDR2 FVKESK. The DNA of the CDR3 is TGTGCCAGCAGCCAAGATTTTGGCGTTAACGAGCAGTACTTC. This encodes CASSQDFGVNEQYF.